These T cell receptor beta chains were read from a single sample in a study of T cell repertoires in cytomegalovirus infection. No antigen is known for these receptors. TCRdb used MiXCR to reprocess the reads, holding one entry per CDR3 protein. The sample has 650,000 to 850,000 distinct CDR3 sequences, about 27% seen once. The specimen was cultured CD8+ T cells from PBMCs, collected from culture after CMV antigen stimulation. The receptors originated from a human donor in good health (CMV status not recorded). Some clones in this sample may be carry-over from other donors' samples. Each CDR3 is given with its conserved first and last residue. A D gene is named only where the DNA matches it firmly. A clone size is listed for some rows: how often the clone was seen (once, few, many), or a class if it is expanded.

clone size: -
D gene: TRBD1
J gene: TRBJ2-1
V gene: TRBV6-5
CDR3 length: 14
CDR3 protein: CASSYNRGYNEQFF
CDR3 DNA: TGTGCCAGCAGTTACAACAGGGGCTACAATGAGCAGTTCTTC

clone size: few
D gene: -
J gene: TRBJ2-3
V gene: TRBV6-5
CDR3 length: 17
CDR3 protein: CASSYSYPGLSTDTQYF
CDR3 DNA: TGTGCCAGCAGTTACTCGTATCCCGGACTAAGCACAGATACGCAGTATTTT

clone size: -
D gene: TRBD1
J gene: TRBJ1-2
V gene: TRBV12-3/TRBV12-4
CDR3 length: 12
CDR3 protein: CASSDRVYGYTF
CDR3 DNA: TGTGCCAGCAGCGACAGGGTTTATGGCTACACCTTC

clone size: few
D gene: -
J gene: TRBJ1-1
V gene: TRBV7-6
CDR3 length: 15
CDR3 protein: CASSRLGGKRTEAFF
CDR3 DNA: TGTGCCAGCAGCCGATTGGGGGGGAAGAGGACTGAAGCTTTCTTT

clone size: -
D gene: -
J gene: TRBJ1-4
V gene: TRBV10-3
CDR3 length: 13
CDR3 protein: CAISGAANEKLFF
CDR3 DNA: TGTGCCATCAGTGGGGCAGCTAATGAAAAACTGTTTTTT

clone size: once
D gene: -
J gene: TRBJ2-1
V gene: TRBV7-2
CDR3 length: 13
CDR3 protein: CPSSLVLWNEQFF
CDR3 DNA: TGTCCCAGCAGCTTAGTTTTGTGGAATGAGCAGTTCTTC

clone size: -
D gene: TRBD1
J gene: TRBJ2-1
V gene: TRBV7-9
CDR3 length: 15
CDR3 protein: CASSLGGQWYNEQFF
CDR3 DNA: TGTGCCAGCAGCTTAGGGGGACAGTGGTACAATGAGCAGTTCTTC

clone size: once
D gene: TRBD1
J gene: TRBJ2-1
V gene: TRBV5-4
CDR3 length: 13
CDR3 protein: CASGTGAGNQQFF
CDR3 DNA: TGTGCCAGCGGGACAGGGGCGGGTAATCAGCAGTTCTTC

clone size: -
D gene: TRBD1
J gene: TRBJ1-1
V gene: TRBV2
CDR3 length: 12
CDR3 protein: CASEDRGTEAFF
CDR3 DNA: TGTGCCAGTGAGGACAGGGGCACTGAAGCTTTCTTT

clone size: few
D gene: -
J gene: TRBJ2-6
V gene: TRBV10-2
CDR3 length: 15
CDR3 protein: CASSELSTGANVLTF
CDR3 DNA: TGCGCCAGCAGTGAGCTGAGCACTGGGGCCAACGTCCTGACTTTC

clone size: -
D gene: TRBD2
J gene: TRBJ2-5
V gene: TRBV5-1
CDR3 length: 19
CDR3 protein: CASSSPLGRGGHIQETQYF
CDR3 DNA: TGCGCCAGCAGCAGCCCTTTGGGGCGGGGGGGCCATATACAAGAGACCCAGTACTTC

clone size: -
D gene: -
J gene: TRBJ1-2
V gene: TRBV6-8
CDR3 length: 11
CDR3 protein: CASRSGSGYTF
CDR3 DNA: TGTGCCAGCAGATCGGGGTCCGGCTACACCTTC

clone size: -
D gene: TRBD1
J gene: TRBJ1-3
V gene: TRBV27
CDR3 length: 15
CDR3 protein: CASSRRTGTGNTIYF
CDR3 DNA: TGTGCCAGCAGCCGCAGGACAGGGACTGGAAACACCATATATTTT

clone size: few
D gene: TRBD1
J gene: TRBJ2-3
V gene: TRBV24-1
CDR3 length: 17
CDR3 protein: CATSDRDRGPYTDTQYF
CDR3 DNA: TGTGCCACCAGTGACCGTGACAGGGGACCTTACACAGATACGCAGTATTTT

clone size: -
D gene: -
J gene: TRBJ2-1
V gene: TRBV6-1
CDR3 length: 13
CDR3 protein: CASSEAFYNEQFF
CDR3 DNA: TGTGCCAGCAGTGAAGCATTCTACAATGAGCAGTTCTTC

clone size: -
D gene: -
J gene: TRBJ2-1
V gene: TRBV27
CDR3 length: 13
CDR3 protein: CASSLYSLNEQFF
CDR3 DNA: TGTGCCAGCAGTTTATATTCCCTCAATGAGCAGTTCTTC

clone size: -
D gene: -
J gene: TRBJ2-1
V gene: TRBV6-5
CDR3 length: 15
CDR3 protein: CASTSGGGGYNEQFF
CDR3 DNA: TGTGCCAGCACGTCAGGGGGCGGGGGGTACAATGAGCAGTTCTTC

clone size: many
D gene: -
J gene: TRBJ1-1
V gene: TRBV12-3/TRBV12-4
CDR3 length: 11
CDR3 protein: CASSFPGEPFF
CDR3 DNA: TGTGCCAGCAGTTTCCCGGGAGAGCCTTTCTTT

clone size: -
D gene: -
J gene: TRBJ2-2
V gene: TRBV12-5
CDR3 length: 15
CDR3 protein: CASGQQGFGTGELFF
CDR3 DNA: TGTGCTAGTGGTCAACAGGGTTTTGGCACCGGGGAGCTGTTTTTT

clone size: -
D gene: TRBD2
J gene: TRBJ2-3
V gene: TRBV27
CDR3 length: 17
CDR3 protein: CASAIGGLAGDEGTQYF
CDR3 DNA: TGTGCCAGCGCAATAGGAGGGCTAGCGGGGGACGAGGGTACGCAGTATTTT

clone size: few
D gene: TRBD1
J gene: TRBJ1-1
V gene: TRBV28
CDR3 length: 14
CDR3 protein: CASYPGQGYTEAFF
CDR3 DNA: TGTGCCAGCTATCCGGGACAGGGCTACACTGAAGCTTTCTTT

clone size: many
D gene: -
J gene: TRBJ1-6
V gene: TRBV12-5
CDR3 length: 13
CDR3 protein: CASGLIGRSPLHF
CDR3 DNA: TGTGCTAGTGGTTTAATAGGGAGGTCACCCCTCCACTTT

clone size: -
D gene: TRBD1
J gene: TRBJ2-7
V gene: TRBV6-5
CDR3 length: 14
CDR3 protein: CASSYGDRGPEQYF
CDR3 DNA: TGTGCCAGCAGTTACGGAGACAGGGGGCCAGAGCAGTACTTC

clone size: few
D gene: TRBD1
J gene: TRBJ1-2
V gene: TRBV6-1
CDR3 length: 13
CDR3 protein: CASSEGQGKGYTF
CDR3 DNA: TGTGCCAGCAGTGAGGGACAGGGAAAAGGCTACACCTTC

clone size: -
D gene: TRBD1
J gene: TRBJ2-3
V gene: TRBV2
CDR3 length: 14
CDR3 protein: CASTETGGADTQYF
CDR3 DNA: TGTGCCAGCACCGAGACAGGGGGCGCAGATACGCAGTATTTT

clone size: once
D gene: TRBD1
J gene: TRBJ2-5
V gene: TRBV7-9
CDR3 length: 15
CDR3 protein: CASSLGRDREETQYF
CDR3 DNA: TGTGCCAGCAGCTTAGGCCGGGACAGGGAAGAGACCCAGTACTTC

clone size: few
D gene: -
J gene: TRBJ1-2
V gene: TRBV10-3
CDR3 length: 14
CDR3 protein: CAIRPGTSTYGYTF
CDR3 DNA: TGTGCCATCAGGCCCGGGACAAGTACCTATGGCTACACCTTC

clone size: -
D gene: -
J gene: TRBJ1-3
V gene: TRBV28
CDR3 length: 17
CDR3 protein: CASSLMGGPWTGNTIYF
CDR3 DNA: TGTGCCAGCAGTTTAATGGGGGGCCCCTGGACTGGAAACACCATATATTTT

clone size: few
D gene: -
J gene: TRBJ2-4
V gene: TRBV6-8
CDR3 length: 12
CDR3 protein: CASLGRENIQYF
CDR3 DNA: TGTGCCAGCCTAGGCCGGGAAAACATTCAGTACTTC

clone size: -
D gene: -
J gene: TRBJ1-1
V gene: TRBV28
CDR3 length: 16
CDR3 protein: CASSLLAGDMNTEAFF
CDR3 DNA: TGTGCCAGCAGTTTATTGGCAGGGGATATGAACACTGAAGCTTTCTTT

clone size: -
D gene: -
J gene: TRBJ2-5
V gene: TRBV5-1
CDR3 length: 14
CDR3 protein: CASSLVQAQETQYF
CDR3 DNA: TGCGCCAGCAGCTTGGTCCAGGCCCAAGAGACCCAGTACTTC

clone size: -
D gene: -
J gene: TRBJ2-5
V gene: TRBV7-3
CDR3 length: 14
CDR3 protein: CASSLVTARETQYF
CDR3 DNA: TGTGCCAGCAGCTTAGTGACAGCTCGCGAGACCCAGTACTTC

clone size: -
D gene: TRBD1
J gene: TRBJ1-5
V gene: TRBV12-3/TRBV12-4
CDR3 length: 14
CDR3 protein: CASTGTGGIQPQHF
CDR3 DNA: TGTGCCAGCACGGGGACAGGGGGGATTCAGCCCCAGCATTTT